The 20 T cell receptor beta chains listed next were all sequenced from one sample in a study of T cell changes during pregnancy in multiple sclerosis. Sequencing used immunoSEQ multiplex PCR; TCRdb keeps in-frame clones, though not all of them. The sample lists approximately 70,000 clones; more than 90% were seen once. The sample in question was peripheral blood, obtained in the third trimester of pregnancy. These receptors originate from a female donor with multiple sclerosis, enrolled in a pregnancy study.

The chain links TRBV29-1 to TRBJ2-5; D may be TRBD2 (6 bases). The CDR3 is 12 residues long. Trimming removed 5 bases at V and 5 bases at J, with 12 bases between. Germline V gene lookup returns CDR1 SQVTM and CDR2 ANQGSEA. For the CDR3, the DNA is TGCAGCGTTTCAGAGGCGGGGGAGACCCAGTACTTC. Its translation is CSVSEAGETQYF.

This sequence joins TRBV27 and TRBJ2-2; perhaps TRBD1 as D (6 bases). Trimming took off 6 bases at V and 6 bases at J, with 11 bases between the two ends. Germline-derived CDR1 and CDR2 are MNHEY and SMNVEV (reference sequence). The length of the CDR3 is 13 residues. The CDR3 DNA follows: TGTGCCAGCAGCTTAACAGGGCCCGGGGAGCTGTTTTTT. Translating it yields CASSLTGPGELFF.

V and J are TRBV10-3 and TRBJ1-5; 8 nucleotides agree with TRBD1. After removal of 6 bases from V and 5 bases from J, the junction contained 6 bases not matched to a gene. CDR1 is ENHRY and CDR2 is SYGVKD in the germline V gene. CDR3 size: 14 residues. The CDR3 loop reads CAISDLQGDQPQHF. For the CDR3, the DNA is TGTGCCATCAGCGACTTACAGGGGGATCAGCCCCAGCATTTT.

CDR3 region: CASSDPRAGEVAKNIQYF. CDR3 nucleotides: TGTGCCAGCAGTGACCCTAGGGCGGGAGAAGTGGCCAAAAACATTCAGTACTTC. The chain joins TRBV28 to TRBJ2-4; 7 bases fit TRBD2. Germline V gives CDR1 MDHEN, CDR2 SYDVKM. This CDR3 contains 18 residues. V was clipped by 5 bases and J by 1 base; unmatched bases: 14.

The chain uses TRBV6-1 and TRBJ2-7, with TRBD2 matching 11 bases. Germline V CDR1 and CDR2: MNHNS, SASEGT. The CDR3 runs to 15 residues. V was pared by 6 bases and J by 2 bases, with 6 bases of the junction left unmatched. CDR3 residues: CASSQPLAGAYEQYF. The DNA of the CDR3 is TGTGCCAGCAGCCAGCCACTAGCGGGGGCCTACGAGCAGTACTTC.

The rearrangement joins TRBV6-5 to TRBJ1-6; D is ambiguous. The CDR3 is 16 amino acids. The germline gives CDR1 MNHEY, CDR2 SVGAGI. V shed 0 bases and J shed 0 bases, with 6 bases lying between them. CDR3 sequence: CASSYSWSSYNSPLHF. CDR3 DNA: TGTGCCAGCAGTTACTCGTGGAGCTCCTATAATTCACCCCTCCACTTT.

Notes on this clone: In the same sample, other DNA sequences code for this CDR3. The V call is TRBV7-2, the J call TRBJ2-5, with 10 bases aligning to TRBD1. J gave up 4 bases and V 5 bases, and 4 bases lay outside the gene matches. The CDR3 is 14 residues long. CDR1 is SGHTA and CDR2 is FQGNSA in the germline V gene. CDR3 in amino acids: CASSTGQGGETQYF. In nucleotides, the CDR3 is TGTGCCAGCAGCACTGGACAGGGGGGAGAGACCCAGTACTTC.

The rearrangement links TRBV30 to TRBJ2-2; 8 nucleotides agree with TRBD2. The CDR3 runs 17 residues. Germline V gene data show CDR1 as GTSNPN and CDR2 as SVGIG (reference sequence). The V and J ends lost 4 bases and 0 bases, in that order; junction bases with no gene match: 10. For the CDR3, the DNA is TGTGCCTGGAAGGTGGTGAGCGGGAGATCGAACACCGGGGAGCTGTTTTTT. This gives the protein CAWKVVSGRSNTGELFF.

This chain joins TRBV6-1 and TRBJ2-5; 9 positions agree with TRBD1. This CDR3 is 14 amino acids long. V lost 6 bases and J lost 4; bases outside the gene matches: 6. Germline V CDR1 and CDR2: MNHNS, SASEGT. In DNA, the CDR3 is TGTGCCAGCAGCGACAGGGGGTTAGGAGAGACCCAGTACTTC. Its translation: CASSDRGLGETQYF.

The chain uses TRBV28 and TRBJ2-1; 7 bases agree with TRBD2. This CDR3 region has 14 residues. V lost 6 bases, J lost 6 bases, and 8 bases stayed unmatched. CDR1 MDHEN and CDR2 SYDVKM come from the germline V gene. As DNA, the CDR3 is TGTGCCAGCAGAACTAGCGCAACGGTCAATGAGCAGTTCTTC. Protein sequence: CASRTSATVNEQFF.

The chain uses TRBV7-9 and TRBJ1-1, with no clear D. CDR1 is SEHNR, CDR2 FQNEAQ, per germline (reference sequence). This CDR3 region has 14 residues. Trimming took off 5 bases at V and 7 bases at J, with 17 bases between the two ends. DNA of the CDR3: TGTGCCAGCAGCCGCCATAACGCAGGCAGTGAAGCTTTCTTT. It codes for CASSRHNAGSEAFF.

The V gene is TRBV20-1, the J gene TRBJ2-7; unclear D gene. Germline V gene sequence: CDR1 DFQATT, CDR2 SNEGSKA (reference sequence). Deletions cut 2 bases from V and 5 bases from J, with 7 bases between. This CDR3 region has 11 residues. CDR3 nucleotides: TGCAGTGCTAGACATTCCCACGAGCAGTACTTC. Translation gives CSARHSHEQYF.

This clone was counted once. This sequence joins TRBV28 and TRBJ1-4; D gene uncertain. The CDR3 length is 14 residues. Germline CDR1 and CDR2: MDHEN and SYDVKM. Trimming took off 3 bases at V and 5 bases at J, with 10 bases between the two ends. DNA of the CDR3: TGTGCCAGCAGTTTCAGTCCTCAAAATGAAAAACTGTTTTTT. This gives the protein CASSFSPQNEKLFF.

The chain joins TRBV28 to TRBJ1-1; D call uncertain. In germline, CDR1 is MDHEN, CDR2 SYDVKM. With 1 base removed from V and 0 bases from J, the gap between germline ends came to 18 bases. The CDR3 runs 18 residues. The CDR3 DNA is TGTGCCAGCAGTTTATTAGAGTCGGCAGGCCAATTGAACACTGAAGCTTTCTTT. It is translated as CASSLLESAGQLNTEAFF. The full variable domain, its missing parts supplied by reference TRBV28 and TRBJ1-1, is DVKVTQSSRYLVKRTGEKVFLECVQDMDHENMFWYRQDPGLGLRLIYFSYDVKMKEKGDIPEGYSVSREKKERFSLILESASTNQTSMYLCASSLLESAGQLNTEAFFGQGTRLTVV.

This clone was counted a single time. The V call is TRBV11-2, the J call TRBJ2-6; D perhaps matches TRBD2 (5 bases). Trimming took 5 bases from V and 2 from J, leaving 16 bases between them. The CDR3 is 17 residues long. CDR1 SGHAT and CDR2 FQNNGV come from the germline V gene. The CDR3 DNA is TGTGCCAGCAGCACTCTCAAGTTCGGGGCTGGGGCCAACGTCCTGACTTTC. The encoded protein is CASSTLKFGAGANVLTF.

The chain links TRBV5-5 to TRBJ1-1; 9 bases align to TRBD1. The CDR3 contains 16 residues. Germline trimming cut 4 bases from V and 2 bases from J; bases unmatched to any gene: 9. Germline lookup yields CDR1 SGHKS and CDR2 YYEKEE (reference sequence). CDR3 region: CASSPRGQGGNTEAFF. CDR3 DNA: TGTGCCAGCAGCCCGCGGGGACAGGGAGGAAACACTGAAGCTTTCTTT.

The V call is TRBV7-9, the J call TRBJ2-7; a possible D gene is TRBD2 (6 bases). The CDR3 has 13 amino acids. Germline V gene sequence: CDR1 SEHNR, CDR2 FQNEAQ (reference sequence). V lost 5 bases and J lost 13, with 21 bases in between. CDR3 protein: CASSGPPGLVPYF. The CDR3, as DNA: TGTGCCAGCAGCGGACCACCGGGACTGGTCCCATACTTC. Full variable domain (rest looked up from reference TRBV7-9 and TRBJ2-7): DTGVSQNPRHKITKRGQNVTFRCDPISEHNRLYWYRQTLGQGPEFLTYFQNEAQLEKSRLLSDRFSAERPKGSFSTLEIQRTEQGDSAMYLCASSGPPGLVPYFGPGTRLTVT.

V usage is TRBV6-6 and J usage is TRBJ1-2, with 9 bases matching TRBD1. There are 14 residues in the CDR3. Germline-derived CDR1 and CDR2 are MNHNY and SVGAGI (reference sequence). Trimming took 6 bases from V and 4 from J; bases not matched to a gene: 6. CDR3 protein: CASRIRQGGYGYTF. CDR3 DNA sequence: TGTGCCAGCAGGATCCGACAGGGGGGCTATGGCTACACCTTC.

The CDR3: CATDSARGSGRGHTGELFF. CDR3 bases: TGTGCCACGGACAGTGCCCGGGGTAGCGGGAGAGGGCACACCGGGGAGCTGTTTTTT. The rearrangement uses TRBV19 and TRBJ2-2, with TRBD2 matching over 9 bases. The ends lost 10 bases at V and 3 bases at J; junction bases unmatched: 21. Germline V lookup: CDR1 LNHDA, CDR2 SQIVND (reference sequence). The CDR3 runs 19 residues.

V usage is TRBV13 and J usage is TRBJ2-2; 13 bases match TRBD2. The V and J ends lost 4 bases and 5 bases, in that order; junction bases with no gene match: 19. The CDR3 runs 21 residues. Germline V gives CDR1 PRHDT, CDR2 FYEKMQ (reference sequence). CDR3 in DNA: TGTGCCAGCAGCTCGGTACCGGGACTAGCGGGAACGGTGTCGGTGACCGGGGAGCTGTTTTTT. The encoded protein is CASSSVPGLAGTVSVTGELFF.